The TCR beta chain under discussion was sequenced for a study of blood T cell repertoires in COVID-19. Germline-derived CDR1 and CDR2 are ENHRY and SYGVKD. V shed 2 bases and J 6 bases; nucleotides not matched to a gene: 11. The CDR3 has 17 amino acids. Generated by immunoSEQ multiplex PCR, the TCRdb table keeps only in-frame clones and is missing some. There are about 270,000 clones in the sample; over 75% occur only once, and approximately 9.6% lies in the top ten. Each participant's cohort was designated according to participant-reported clinical history. This rearrangement joins TRBV10-3 to TRBJ1-5; 9 nucleotides match TRBD1. This sequence was found in a woman aged 45-65 years with acute COVID-19. The specimen sequenced was PBMCs or T cells enriched from blood (not recorded which). The CDR3: CAISEPTGTGFSQPQHF. The CDR3 region has the DNA TGTGCCATCAGTGAGCCGACCGGGACAGGGTTTAGTCAGCCCCAGCATTTT.